The present TCR beta chain was sequenced within a study of blood T cell repertoires in COVID-19. About the research overall: Some COVID-19 samples were acute and others convalescent; all came from the United States, Italy and Spain. Sample material is recorded as cDNA or gDNA derived from T cells, B-cell-depleted T cells, or PBMCs.

Participants were aged 18 to 89 years from about two dozen US areas. The repertoire was sequenced with immunoSEQ multiplex PCR; TCRdb's copy has only in-frame clones and lacks some. The data show approximately 200,000 clones, with 89% seen just once and under 2.5% held by the top ten. The CDR3 loop spans 14 amino acids. Germline CDR1 SGHRS, CDR2 YFSETQ. Trimming stripped 3 bases from V and 1 base from J, with 9 bases between. The chain links TRBV5-1 to TRBJ2-3; possibly TRBD2 for D (6 bases). The clonotype comes from a woman aged 40 to 50 with acute COVID-19. Sequencing used PBMCs or T cells enriched from blood (not recorded which). The CDR3 nucleotides are TGCGCCAGCAGCTCCGGGACTGGCACAGATACGCAGTATTTT. Translating gives CASSSGTGTDTQYF.